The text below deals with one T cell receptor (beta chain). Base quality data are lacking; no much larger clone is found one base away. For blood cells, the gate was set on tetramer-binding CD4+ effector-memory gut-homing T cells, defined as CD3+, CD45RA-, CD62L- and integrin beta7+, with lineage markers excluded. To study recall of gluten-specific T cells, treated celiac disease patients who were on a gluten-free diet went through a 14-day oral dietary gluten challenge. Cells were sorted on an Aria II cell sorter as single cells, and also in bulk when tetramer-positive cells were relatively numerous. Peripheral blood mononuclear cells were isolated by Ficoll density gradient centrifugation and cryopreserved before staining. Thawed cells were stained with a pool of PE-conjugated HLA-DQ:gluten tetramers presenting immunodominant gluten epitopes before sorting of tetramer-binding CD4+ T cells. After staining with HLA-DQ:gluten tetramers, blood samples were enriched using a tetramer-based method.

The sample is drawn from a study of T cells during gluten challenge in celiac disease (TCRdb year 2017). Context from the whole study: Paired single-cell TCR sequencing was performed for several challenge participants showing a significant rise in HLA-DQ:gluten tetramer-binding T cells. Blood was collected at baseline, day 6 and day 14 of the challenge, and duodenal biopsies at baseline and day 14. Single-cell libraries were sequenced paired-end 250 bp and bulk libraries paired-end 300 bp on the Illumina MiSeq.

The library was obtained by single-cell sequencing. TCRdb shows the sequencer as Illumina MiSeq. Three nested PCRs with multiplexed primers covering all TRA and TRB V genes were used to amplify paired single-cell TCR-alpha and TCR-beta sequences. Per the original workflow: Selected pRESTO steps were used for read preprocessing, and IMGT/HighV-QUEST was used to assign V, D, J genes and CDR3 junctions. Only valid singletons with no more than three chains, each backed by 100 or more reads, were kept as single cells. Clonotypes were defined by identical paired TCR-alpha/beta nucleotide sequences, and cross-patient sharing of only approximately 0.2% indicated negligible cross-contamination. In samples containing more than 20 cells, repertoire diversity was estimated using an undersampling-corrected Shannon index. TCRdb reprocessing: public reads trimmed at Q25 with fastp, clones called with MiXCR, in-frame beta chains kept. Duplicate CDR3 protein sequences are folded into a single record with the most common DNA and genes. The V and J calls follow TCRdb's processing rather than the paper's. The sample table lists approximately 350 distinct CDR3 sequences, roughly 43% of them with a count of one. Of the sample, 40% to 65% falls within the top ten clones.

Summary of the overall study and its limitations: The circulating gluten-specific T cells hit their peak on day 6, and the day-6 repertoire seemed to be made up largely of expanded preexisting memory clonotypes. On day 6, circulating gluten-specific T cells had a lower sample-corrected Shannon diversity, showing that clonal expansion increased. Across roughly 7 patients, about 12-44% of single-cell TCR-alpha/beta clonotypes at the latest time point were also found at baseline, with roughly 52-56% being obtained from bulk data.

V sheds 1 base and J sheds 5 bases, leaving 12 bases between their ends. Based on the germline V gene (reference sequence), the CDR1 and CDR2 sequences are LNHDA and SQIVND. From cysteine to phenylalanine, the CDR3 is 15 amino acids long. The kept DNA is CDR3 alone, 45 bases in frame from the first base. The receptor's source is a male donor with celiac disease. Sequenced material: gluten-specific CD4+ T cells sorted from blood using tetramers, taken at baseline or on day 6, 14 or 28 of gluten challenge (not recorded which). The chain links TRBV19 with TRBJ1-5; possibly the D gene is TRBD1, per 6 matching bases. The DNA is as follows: TGTGCCAGTAGTATAGTTGGGGGGGCAGATCAGCCCCAGCATTTT. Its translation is CASSIVGGADQPQHF.